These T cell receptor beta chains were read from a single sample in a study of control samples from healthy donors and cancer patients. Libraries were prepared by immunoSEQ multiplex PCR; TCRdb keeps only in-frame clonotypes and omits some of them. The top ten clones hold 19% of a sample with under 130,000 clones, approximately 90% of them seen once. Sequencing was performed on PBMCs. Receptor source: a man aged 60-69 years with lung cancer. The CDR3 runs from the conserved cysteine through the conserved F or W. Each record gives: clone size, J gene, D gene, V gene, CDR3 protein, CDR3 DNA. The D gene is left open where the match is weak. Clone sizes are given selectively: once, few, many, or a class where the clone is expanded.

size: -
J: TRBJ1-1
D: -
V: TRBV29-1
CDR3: CSVDRPLGFEAFF
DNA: TGCAGCGTTGATCGTCCGTTAGGCTTTGAAGCTTTCTTT

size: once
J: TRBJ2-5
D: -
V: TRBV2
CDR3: CASSEAEQETQYF
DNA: TGTGCCAGCAGTGAAGCTGAGCAAGAGACCCAGTACTTC

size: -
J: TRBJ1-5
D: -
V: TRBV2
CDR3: CASSTGTNSNQPQHF
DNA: TGTGCCAGCTCGACAGGTACCAATAGCAATCAGCCCCAGCATTTT

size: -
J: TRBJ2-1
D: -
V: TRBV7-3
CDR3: CASSQLGQTGGQFF
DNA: TGTGCCAGCAGCCAACTGGGGCAGACAGGTGGGCAGTTCTTC

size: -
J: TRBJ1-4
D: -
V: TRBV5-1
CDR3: CASSSPERGNEKLFF
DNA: TGCGCCAGCAGCTCTCCAGAGCGGGGTAATGAAAAACTGTTTTTT

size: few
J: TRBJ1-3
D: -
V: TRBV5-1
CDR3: CASSLQANPGNTIYF
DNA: TGCGCCAGCAGCTTACAGGCTAACCCTGGAAACACCATATATTTT

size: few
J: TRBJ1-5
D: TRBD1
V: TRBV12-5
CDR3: CASGLVPDGTGGLSSNQPQHF
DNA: TGTGCTAGTGGTTTGGTACCCGACGGGACAGGGGGTCTATCCAGCAATCAGCCCCAGCATTTT

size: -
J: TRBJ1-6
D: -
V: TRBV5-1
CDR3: CASSLDGYNSPLHF
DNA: TGCGCCAGCAGCTTGGACGGGTATAATTCACCCCTCCACTTT

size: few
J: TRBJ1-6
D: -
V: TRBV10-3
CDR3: CAISEDQVYNSPLHF
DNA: TGTGCCATCAGTGAGGACCAAGTCTATAATTCACCCCTCCACTTT

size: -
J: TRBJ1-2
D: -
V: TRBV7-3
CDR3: CASSSNTHRESGYTF
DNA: TGTGCCAGCAGCTCCAACACTCACAGGGAGAGCGGCTACACCTTC

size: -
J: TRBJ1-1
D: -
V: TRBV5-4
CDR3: CASSSSPGLPNTEAFF
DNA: TGTGCCAGCAGCTCCAGCCCGGGACTCCCGAACACTGAAGCTTTCTTT

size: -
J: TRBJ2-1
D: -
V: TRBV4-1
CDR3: CASSQDPQGSDEQFF
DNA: TGCGCCAGCAGCCAAGATCCCCAGGGGAGTGATGAGCAGTTCTTC

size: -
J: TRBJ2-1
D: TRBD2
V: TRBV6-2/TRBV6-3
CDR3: CASSNKISGGAHNEQFF
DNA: TGTGCCAGCAGTAATAAGATAAGCGGGGGGGCGCACAATGAGCAGTTCTTC

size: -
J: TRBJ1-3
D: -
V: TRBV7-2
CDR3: CASNENYSGNTIYF
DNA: TGTGCCAGCAACGAAAATTACTCTGGAAACACCATATATTTT

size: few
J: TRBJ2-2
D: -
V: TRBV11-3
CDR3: CASSPTGEGTGELFF
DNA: TGTGCCAGCAGCCCCACAGGGGAGGGGACCGGGGAGCTGTTTTTT

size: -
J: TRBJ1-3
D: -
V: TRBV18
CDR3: CASSNRGGGDGNTIYF
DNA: TGTGCCAGCTCCAACAGAGGAGGAGGTGATGGAAACACCATATATTTT

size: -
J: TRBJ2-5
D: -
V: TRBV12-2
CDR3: CASRFQETQYF
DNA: TGTGCAAGTCGCTTCCAAGAGACCCAGTACTTC

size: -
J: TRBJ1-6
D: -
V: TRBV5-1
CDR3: CASSLNQDWGAPLHF
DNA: TGCGCCAGCAGCTTGAATCAGGATTGGGGGGCACCCCTCCACTTT

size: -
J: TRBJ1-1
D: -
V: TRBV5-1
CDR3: CASSLEQVGNTEAFF
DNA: TGCGCCAGCAGCTTGGAGCAGGTGGGGAACACTGAAGCTTTCTTT

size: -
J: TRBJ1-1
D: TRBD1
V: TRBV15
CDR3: CATSRGDRDVPEAFF
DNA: TGTGCCACCAGCAGAGGCGACAGGGACGTCCCTGAAGCTTTCTTT

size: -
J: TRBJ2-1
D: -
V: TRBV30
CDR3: CAFGRSSYNEQFF
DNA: TGTGCCTTCGGCCGCAGCTCCTACAATGAGCAGTTCTTC

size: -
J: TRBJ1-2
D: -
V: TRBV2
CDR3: CASREGQSPYGYTF
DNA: TGTGCCAGCAGAGAAGGACAGTCTCCTTATGGCTACACCTTC

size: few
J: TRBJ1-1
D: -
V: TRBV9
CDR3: CASSPSENTEAFF
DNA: TGTGCCAGCAGCCCCTCGGAGAACACTGAAGCTTTCTTT

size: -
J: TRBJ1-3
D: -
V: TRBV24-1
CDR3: CATRTGFSGNTIYF
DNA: TGTGCCACCAGAACAGGGTTCTCTGGAAACACCATATATTTT

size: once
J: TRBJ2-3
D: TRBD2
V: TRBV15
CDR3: CATSSPGLAGVSTDTQYF
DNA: TGTGCCACCAGCAGCCCGGGACTAGCGGGGGTTAGCACAGATACGCAGTATTTT

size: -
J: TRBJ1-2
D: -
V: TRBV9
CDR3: CASSVVAGYGYTF
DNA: TGTGCCAGCAGCGTAGTCGCCGGCTATGGCTACACCTTC

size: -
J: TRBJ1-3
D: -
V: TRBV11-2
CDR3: CASSPRYSGNTIYF
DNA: TGTGCCAGCAGCCCTCGGTACTCTGGAAACACCATATATTTT

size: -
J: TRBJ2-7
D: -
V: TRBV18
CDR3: CASSPSDKGRWEQYF
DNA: TGTGCCAGCTCACCATCGGACAAGGGCCGGTGGGAGCAGTACTTC

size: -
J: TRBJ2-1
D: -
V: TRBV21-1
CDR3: CASGGRVSRSYNEQFF
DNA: TGTGCCAGCGGTGGGAGGGTCTCGCGCTCCTACAATGAGCAGTTCTTC

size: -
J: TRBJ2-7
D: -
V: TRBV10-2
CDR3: CASLHYGTENHEQYF
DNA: TGCGCCAGCCTTCATTACGGGACCGAAAACCACGAGCAGTACTTC

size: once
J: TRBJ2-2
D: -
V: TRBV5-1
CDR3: CASSLALGTGELFF
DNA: TGCGCCAGCAGCTTGGCCCTAGGCACCGGGGAGCTGTTTTTT

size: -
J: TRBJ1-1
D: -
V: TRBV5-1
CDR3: CASSQARVNTEAFF
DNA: TGCGCCAGCAGCCAAGCCAGGGTGAACACTGAAGCTTTCTTT

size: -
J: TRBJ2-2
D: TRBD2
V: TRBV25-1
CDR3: CASTRDYGGELFF
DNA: TGTGCCAGCACCAGGGACTATGGCGGGGAGCTGTTTTTT

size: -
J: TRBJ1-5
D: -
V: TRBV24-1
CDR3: CATSDSNQPQHF
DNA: TGTGCCACCAGTGACTCGAATCAGCCCCAGCATTTT

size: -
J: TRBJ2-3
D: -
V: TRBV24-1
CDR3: CATSTNTDTQYF
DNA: TGTGCCACCAGCACAAATACAGATACGCAGTATTTT

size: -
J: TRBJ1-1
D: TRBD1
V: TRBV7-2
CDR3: CASSPTGTMNTEAFF
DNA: TGTGCCAGCAGCCCGACAGGGACCATGAACACTGAAGCTTTCTTT

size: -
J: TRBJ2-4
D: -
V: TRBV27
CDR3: CASKGAKNIQYF
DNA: TGTGCCAGCAAGGGAGCCAAAAACATTCAGTACTTC

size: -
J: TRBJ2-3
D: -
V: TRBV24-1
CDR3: CATSASVGSDTQYF
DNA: TGTGCCACCAGTGCCTCAGTGGGCTCAGATACGCAGTATTTT

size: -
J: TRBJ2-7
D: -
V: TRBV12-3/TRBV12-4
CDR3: CASSRPSSHEQYF
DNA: TGTGCCAGCAGTCGCCCGTCCAGTCACGAGCAGTACTTC

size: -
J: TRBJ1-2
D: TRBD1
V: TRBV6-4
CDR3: CASSPGTGGYGYTF
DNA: TGTGCCAGCAGTCCCGGGACAGGAGGTTATGGCTACACCTTC

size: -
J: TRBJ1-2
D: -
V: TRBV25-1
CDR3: CASRSSKAHNYGYTF
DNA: TGTGCCAGCCGCTCTTCCAAGGCTCATAACTATGGCTACACCTTC

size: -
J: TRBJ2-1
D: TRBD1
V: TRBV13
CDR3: CASSRTGTGANEQFF
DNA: TGTGCCAGCAGCCGAACCGGGACAGGGGCAAATGAGCAGTTCTTC

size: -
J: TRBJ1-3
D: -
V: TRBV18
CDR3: CASSPDNSGNTIYF
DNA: TGTGCCAGCTCACCCGACAACTCTGGAAACACCATATATTTT

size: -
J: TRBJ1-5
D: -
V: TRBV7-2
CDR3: CASSLNTYSNQPQHF
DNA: TGTGCCAGCAGCTTAAACACGTATAGCAATCAGCCCCAGCATTTT

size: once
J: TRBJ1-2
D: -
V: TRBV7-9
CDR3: CASSSSTANYGYTF
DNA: TGTGCCAGCAGCTCTTCGACAGCTAACTATGGCTACACCTTC

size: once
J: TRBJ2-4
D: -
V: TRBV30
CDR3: CAWSVFGGGKNIQYF
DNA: TGTGCCTGGAGTGTATTCGGGGGAGGAAAAAACATTCAGTACTTC

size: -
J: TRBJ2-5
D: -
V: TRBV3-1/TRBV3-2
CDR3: CASSQENSVGTQYF
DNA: TGTGCCAGCAGCCAAGAAAATAGCGTGGGGACCCAGTACTTC

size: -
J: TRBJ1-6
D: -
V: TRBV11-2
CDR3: CASSPLSYNSPLHF
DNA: TGTGCCAGCAGCCCCCTCTCCTATAATTCACCCCTCCACTTT

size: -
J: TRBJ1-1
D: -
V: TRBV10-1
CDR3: CASRGENTEAFF
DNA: TGCGCCTCCCGGGGGGAGAACACTGAAGCTTTCTTT

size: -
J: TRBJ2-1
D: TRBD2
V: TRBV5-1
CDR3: CASSLAGGRSYNEQFF
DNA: TGCGCCAGCAGTCTAGCGGGGGGCCGCTCCTACAATGAGCAGTTCTTC

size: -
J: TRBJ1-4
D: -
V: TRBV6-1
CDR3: CASSERGTNEKLFF
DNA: TGTGCCAGCAGTGAGAGGGGGACAAATGAAAAACTGTTTTTT

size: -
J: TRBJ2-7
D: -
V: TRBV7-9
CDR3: CASSLELASSEQYF
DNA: TGTGCCAGCAGCTTAGAACTAGCTTCAAGTGAGCAGTACTTC

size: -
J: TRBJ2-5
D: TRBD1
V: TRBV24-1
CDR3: CATSDSPGTGVETQYF
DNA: TGTGCCACCAGTGATTCCCCCGGGACAGGGGTGGAGACCCAGTACTTC

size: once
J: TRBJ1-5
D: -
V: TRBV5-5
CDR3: CASSFDSNQPQHF
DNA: TGTGCCAGCAGCTTCGACAGCAATCAGCCCCAGCATTTT

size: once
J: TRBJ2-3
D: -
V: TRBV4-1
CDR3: CASSQAVGSNGDTQYF
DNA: TGCGCCAGCAGCCAAGCAGTCGGTTCAAACGGAGATACGCAGTATTTT

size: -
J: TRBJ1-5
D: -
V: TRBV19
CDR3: CASTGTPF
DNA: TGTGCCAGCACCGGGACACCTTTT

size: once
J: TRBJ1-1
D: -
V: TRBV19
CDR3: CASSLGGPGTEAFF
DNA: TGTGCCAGTAGTCTCGGGGGCCCGGGCACTGAAGCTTTCTTT

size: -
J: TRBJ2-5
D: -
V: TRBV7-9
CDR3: CASSRPILQETQYF
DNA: TGTGCCAGCAGTAGACCTATCCTCCAAGAGACCCAGTACTTC

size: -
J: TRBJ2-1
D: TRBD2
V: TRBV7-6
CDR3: CASSLDGLAGDEQFF
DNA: TGTGCCAGCAGCTTAGACGGGCTAGCGGGGGATGAGCAGTTCTTC